The clone carrying this T cell receptor beta chain appeared a few times. What it binds is unknown. Investigators reverse transcribed all isolated RNA, so they sequenced expressed TCRB transcripts. Measured with immunoSEQ multiplex PCR; TCRdb has only the in-frame clones, and not every one. The sample includes some 250,000 clones, 11% seen only once; the top ten take more than 0.015%. The entry originates in a study of beta chain features in type 1 diabetes. Study observations and caveats: The study found moderately but significantly shorter TCRB CDR3s in all four CD4+ subsets of Type 1 diabetes patients.

Germline CDR1 is KGHSH and CDR2 is LQKENI. V lost 3 bases to trimming and J lost 1 base, with 9 bases between them. The CDR3 extends over 15 amino acids. The chain is built from TRBV18 and TRBJ2-2, with D tentatively TRBD1 (5 bases). The receptor was isolated from a man aged 25 to 40 with type 1 diabetes. Specimen: naive CD4+ T cells from blood. The CDR3 sequence is CASSPRTGNTGELFF. CDR3 DNA: TGTGCCAGCTCACCGCGAACAGGGAACACCGGGGAGCTGTTTTTT. Variable domain in full (rest from reference TRBV18 and TRBJ2-2): NAGVMQNPRHLVRRRGQEARLRCSPMKGHSHVYWYRQLPEEGLKFMVYLQKENIIDESGMPKERFSAEFPKEGPSILRIQQVVRGDSAAYFCASSPRTGNTGELFFGEGSRLTVL.